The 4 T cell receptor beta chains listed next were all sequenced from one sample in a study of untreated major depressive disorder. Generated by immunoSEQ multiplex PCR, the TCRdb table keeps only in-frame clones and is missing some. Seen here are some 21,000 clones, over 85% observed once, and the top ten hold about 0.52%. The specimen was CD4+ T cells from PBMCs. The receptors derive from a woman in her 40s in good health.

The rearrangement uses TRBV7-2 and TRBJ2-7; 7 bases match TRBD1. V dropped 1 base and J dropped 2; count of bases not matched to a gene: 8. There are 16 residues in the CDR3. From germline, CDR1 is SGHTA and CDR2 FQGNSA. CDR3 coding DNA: TGTGCCAGCAGCTTAGTTGGTTCCCAGGGGGCCTACGAGCAGTACTTC. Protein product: CASSLVGSQGAYEQYF.

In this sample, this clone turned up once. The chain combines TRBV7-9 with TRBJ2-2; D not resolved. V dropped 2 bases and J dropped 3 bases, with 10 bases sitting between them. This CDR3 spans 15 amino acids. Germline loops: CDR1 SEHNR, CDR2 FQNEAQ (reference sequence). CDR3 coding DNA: TGTGCCAGCAGCTTACGGCCCCCGGACACCGGGGAGCTGTTTTTT. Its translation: CASSLRPPDTGELFF.

CDR3 amino acids: CASSQSTSGSHNEQFF. The DNA of the CDR3 is TGTGCCAGCAGCCAGTCGACTAGCGGGAGCCACAATGAGCAGTTCTTC. The genes are TRBV5-4 and TRBJ2-1, with 12 nucleotides matching TRBD2. The CDR3 extends over 16 amino acids. Germline-derived CDR1 and CDR2 are SGHNT and YYREEE (reference sequence). J lost 5 bases, V lost 4 bases, and 7 bases had no gene match.

Here the CDR3 reads CASSAQMGTGELFF. In nucleotides, the CDR3 is TGTGCCAGTAGCGCCCAAATGGGAACCGGGGAGCTGTTTTTT. V usage is TRBV19 and J usage is TRBJ2-2; the D is unclear. CDR1 and CDR2 from the germline V gene are LNHDA and SQIVND (reference sequence). Trimming removed 6 bases from V and 5 bases from J, with 13 bases in between. This CDR3 is built from 14 residues.